Listed below are T cell receptor beta chains from one sample, sequenced in a study of blood T cell repertoires in COVID-19. Generated by immunoSEQ multiplex PCR, the TCRdb table keeps only in-frame clones and is missing some. The sample yields 80,000 to 95,000 clones, 65% to 90% seen once. The sequencing sample was made of peripheral blood. These receptors were obtained from a man older than 75 with acute or convalescent COVID-19. The CDR3 runs from the conserved cysteine through the conserved F or W.

CDR3 protein: CASSDYRGNTEAFF
V gene: TRBV6-1
J gene: TRBJ1-1

CDR3 protein: CASSYGQRRRADTQYF
V gene: TRBV6-5
J gene: TRBJ2-3

CDR3 protein: CASSLVVAGGPSYNEQFF
V gene: TRBV5-1
J gene: TRBJ2-1

CDR3 protein: CASSLMGQGTYEQYF
V gene: TRBV4-1
J gene: TRBJ2-7

CDR3 protein: CASRPPGQGAGYTF
V gene: TRBV7-2
J gene: TRBJ1-2

CDR3 protein: CASSSGTIEETQYF
V gene: TRBV5-1
J gene: TRBJ2-5

CDR3 protein: CASRSVGRALYEQYF
V gene: TRBV28
J gene: TRBJ2-7

CDR3 protein: CAWTRAGLAGVSDTQYF
V gene: TRBV30
J gene: TRBJ2-3

CDR3 protein: CADAPGTGGYEQYF
V gene: TRBV2
J gene: TRBJ2-7

CDR3 protein: CASSSVTSGETQYF
V gene: TRBV6-2/TRBV6-3
J gene: TRBJ2-5

CDR3 protein: CASSPPDRAGNTIYF
V gene: TRBV18
J gene: TRBJ1-3

CDR3 protein: CASSEERTRGRPQHF
V gene: TRBV2
J gene: TRBJ1-5

CDR3 protein: CASSSGQAGSSYNSPLHF
V gene: TRBV5-4
J gene: TRBJ1-6

CDR3 protein: CAWSGDRGLRSGNTIYF
V gene: TRBV30
J gene: TRBJ1-3

CDR3 protein: CASSPMFSGANVLTF
V gene: TRBV3-1/TRBV3-2
J gene: TRBJ2-6

CDR3 protein: CASLDRGNEKLFF
V gene: TRBV28
J gene: TRBJ1-4

CDR3 protein: CASSLTRGEQYF
V gene: TRBV5-1
J gene: TRBJ2-7

CDR3 protein: CASSFRDGYQETQYF
V gene: TRBV5-1
J gene: TRBJ2-5

CDR3 protein: CASRKRDTQYF
V gene: TRBV19
J gene: TRBJ2-3

CDR3 protein: CASSPGDTFNYGYTF
V gene: TRBV14
J gene: TRBJ1-2

CDR3 protein: CSVWQIQETQYF
V gene: TRBV29-1
J gene: TRBJ2-5

CDR3 protein: CASSLGQGASEQYF
V gene: TRBV5-1
J gene: TRBJ2-7

CDR3 protein: CASSSGTGLGSPLHF
V gene: TRBV5-4
J gene: TRBJ1-6

CDR3 protein: CASSPSTQPGETQYF
V gene: TRBV7-9
J gene: TRBJ2-5

CDR3 protein: CASSHEYSSGNTIYF
V gene: TRBV3-1/TRBV3-2
J gene: TRBJ1-3

CDR3 protein: CASSLRQRMGYTF
V gene: TRBV19
J gene: TRBJ1-2

CDR3 protein: CASSPESGTGNQPQHF
V gene: TRBV7-8
J gene: TRBJ1-5

CDR3 protein: CASSLTFELNTEAFF
V gene: TRBV7-3
J gene: TRBJ1-1

CDR3 protein: CASSLWADRGRRGGGYTF
V gene: TRBV28
J gene: TRBJ1-2

CDR3 protein: CASSSGQGKGEAFF
V gene: TRBV7-9
J gene: TRBJ1-1

CDR3 protein: CASSSTRQGHEQYF
V gene: TRBV7-2
J gene: TRBJ2-7

CDR3 protein: CAWSVGLAGGNEQFF
V gene: TRBV30
J gene: TRBJ2-1

CDR3 protein: CASRAQGKGNEQFF
V gene: TRBV3-1/TRBV3-2
J gene: TRBJ2-1

CDR3 protein: CAWSVWAGGFGDEQFF
V gene: TRBV30
J gene: TRBJ2-1

CDR3 protein: CASSPVGQRNYEQYF
V gene: TRBV5-1
J gene: TRBJ2-7

CDR3 protein: CASSLDSGTIYF
V gene: TRBV5-1
J gene: TRBJ1-3

CDR3 protein: CASSYLTPGLADEQFF
V gene: TRBV6-5
J gene: TRBJ2-1

CDR3 protein: CASSFLGVVTGGPNTEAFF
V gene: TRBV7-3
J gene: TRBJ1-1

CDR3 protein: CASSLVSGGANVLTF
V gene: TRBV7-9
J gene: TRBJ2-6

CDR3 protein: CASSSTLNTEAFF
V gene: TRBV28
J gene: TRBJ1-1